Listed here are 2 T cell receptor beta chains from one sample, sequenced in a study of T cell changes during pregnancy in multiple sclerosis. Sequenced by immunoSEQ multiplex PCR; TCRdb stores in-frame clones only, minus some. Of around 43,000 clones listed, 85% to 90% are singletons. The sequencing used CD4+ T cells from peripheral blood mononuclear cells, collected in the first trimester of pregnancy. The receptors come from a female donor with multiple sclerosis, enrolled in a pregnancy study.

The chain couples TRBV5-1 to TRBJ2-5, with no clear D. The CDR3 has 13 amino acids. Trimming took 4 bases from V and 5 from J, leaving 12 bases between them. Germline CDR1 and CDR2: SGHRS and YFSETQ. CDR3 protein: CASSPQNIETQYF. CDR3 bases: TGCGCCAGCAGCCCACAGAATATCGAGACCCAGTACTTC.

The rearrangement uses TRBV4-1 and TRBJ2-7, with D tentatively TRBD2 (6 bases). The V and J ends lost 2 bases and 2 bases respectively, with 16 bases between them. The CDR3 loop spans 16 amino acids. Germline values: CDR1 MGHRA, CDR2 YSYEKL. CDR3 in amino acids: CASSQWGLPRAYEQYF. The CDR3 region has the DNA TGCGCCAGCAGCCAATGGGGACTCCCCCGGGCCTACGAGCAGTACTTC.